The rows below give T cell receptor beta chains drawn from one sample of a study of regulatory T cells in long-lasting Graves disease. Each CDR3 protein gets one entry after TCRdb re-called the multiplex PCR reads with MiXCR. The profile covers roughly 500,000 distinct CDR3 sequences, with under 25% appearing a single time and about 6.6% taken by the ten largest. Material: peripheral blood mononuclear cells (PBMCs), obtained when the disease was refractory, from a patient treated with antithyroid drugs. These receptors were collected from a female donor with Graves disease. Both conserved end residues are part of each CDR3. A D gene is named only where the DNA matches it firmly. The size of a clone is reported for some rows only, either as once, few or many, or as a class for expanded clones.

d_gene: -
v_gene: TRBV27
abundance: many
j_gene: TRBJ1-1
CDR3aa: CASSSQRYTEAFF
CDR3nt: TGTGCCAGCAGTTCCCAACGATATACTGAAGCTTTCTTT

d_gene: -
v_gene: TRBV20-1
abundance: many
j_gene: TRBJ1-6
CDR3aa: CSARTTGPGFSPLHF
CDR3nt: TGCAGTGCACGTACCACCGGACCTGGGTTTTCACCCCTCCACTTT

d_gene: -
v_gene: TRBV28
abundance: many
j_gene: TRBJ2-4
CDR3aa: CASSLEGAAKNIQYF
CDR3nt: TGTGCCAGCAGTTTGGAGGGGGCCGCCAAAAACATTCAGTACTTC

d_gene: TRBD1
v_gene: TRBV6-1
abundance: many
j_gene: TRBJ1-4
CDR3aa: CASSEGGQGAGEKLFF
CDR3nt: TGTGCCAGCAGTGAAGGAGGACAGGGGGCAGGGGAAAAACTGTTTTTT

d_gene: -
v_gene: TRBV12-3/TRBV12-4
abundance: many
j_gene: TRBJ1-1
CDR3aa: CASSLDRGGRAFF
CDR3nt: TGTGCCAGCAGTTTAGATCGGGGTGGCAGGGCTTTCTTT

d_gene: -
v_gene: TRBV7-8
abundance: -
j_gene: TRBJ1-2
CDR3aa: CASSLARVEGYTF
CDR3nt: TGTGCCAGCAGCTTAGCCAGGGTGGAGGGCTACACCTTC

d_gene: TRBD1
v_gene: TRBV4-1
abundance: -
j_gene: TRBJ1-6
CDR3aa: CASSSRQGVNPPLHF
CDR3nt: TGCGCCAGCAGCTCCCGACAGGGTGTGAATCCACCCCTCCACTTT

d_gene: TRBD1
v_gene: TRBV7-9
abundance: -
j_gene: TRBJ2-2
CDR3aa: CASSLGGQGALIGELFF
CDR3nt: TGTGCCAGCAGCTTAGGTGGCCAGGGGGCATTGATCGGGGAGCTGTTTTTT

d_gene: TRBD1
v_gene: TRBV29-1
abundance: many
j_gene: TRBJ1-2
CDR3aa: CSVSGTGTYGYTF
CDR3nt: TGCAGCGTTTCCGGGACAGGGACCTATGGCTACACCTTC

d_gene: TRBD2
v_gene: TRBV12-3/TRBV12-4
abundance: -
j_gene: TRBJ2-7
CDR3aa: CASSPGLAGAQYF
CDR3nt: TGTGCCAGCAGTCCGGGACTAGCGGGAGCGCAGTACTTC

d_gene: TRBD1
v_gene: TRBV5-1
abundance: few
j_gene: TRBJ1-1
CDR3aa: CASSFGQGALEAFF
CDR3nt: TGCGCCAGCAGCTTTGGACAGGGAGCCCTTGAAGCTTTCTTT

d_gene: TRBD2
v_gene: TRBV28
abundance: few
j_gene: TRBJ2-1
CDR3aa: CASSSISGSPLGNNEQFF
CDR3nt: TGTGCCAGCAGTTCGATTAGCGGGAGCCCGCTGGGTAACAATGAGCAGTTCTTC

d_gene: -
v_gene: TRBV20-1
abundance: -
j_gene: TRBJ2-7
CDR3aa: CSASTPDPYVGRPGGEQYF
CDR3nt: TGCAGTGCCAGTACACCCGATCCTTATGTGGGACGCCCCGGAGGCGAGCAGTACTTC

d_gene: TRBD1
v_gene: TRBV28
abundance: -
j_gene: TRBJ1-1
CDR3aa: CASSSIRDRTILNSEAFF
CDR3nt: TGTGCCAGCAGTTCCATCCGGGACAGGACGATCCTGAACTCTGAAGCTTTCTTT

d_gene: TRBD1
v_gene: TRBV2
abundance: many
j_gene: TRBJ1-3
CDR3aa: CASSSGQGKGNTIYF
CDR3nt: TGTGCCAGCAGCTCCGGACAGGGTAAAGGAAACACCATATATTTT

d_gene: TRBD2
v_gene: TRBV7-3
abundance: few
j_gene: TRBJ2-7
CDR3aa: CASSPPPGLAGSECEQYF
CDR3nt: TGTGCCAGCAGCCCCCCCCCGGGGCTAGCGGGATCGGAGTGCGAGCAGTACTTC

d_gene: -
v_gene: TRBV7-8
abundance: many
j_gene: TRBJ2-5
CDR3aa: CASSRDLREETQYF
CDR3nt: TGTGCCAGCAGCCGCGACTTGAGGGAAGAGACCCAGTACTTC

d_gene: -
v_gene: TRBV5-1
abundance: -
j_gene: TRBJ1-3
CDR3aa: CASNFDSSGNTIYF
CDR3nt: TGCGCCAGCAACTTTGACAGCTCTGGAAACACCATATATTTT

d_gene: -
v_gene: TRBV14
abundance: few
j_gene: TRBJ1-4
CDR3aa: CASSRLDNEKLFF
CDR3nt: TGTGCCAGCAGCCGCCTAGATAATGAAAAACTGTTTTTT

d_gene: -
v_gene: TRBV19
abundance: -
j_gene: TRBJ1-5
CDR3aa: CASSGGDKYSNQPQHF
CDR3nt: TGTGCCAGTAGTGGGGGGGACAAATATAGCAATCAGCCCCAGCATTTT

d_gene: -
v_gene: TRBV7-2
abundance: few
j_gene: TRBJ2-2
CDR3aa: CASSLGTQSGELFF
CDR3nt: TGTGCCAGCAGCTTAGGGACACAGAGCGGGGAGCTGTTTTTT

d_gene: -
v_gene: TRBV29-1
abundance: -
j_gene: TRBJ1-2
CDR3aa: CSVEGDGFAHTF
CDR3nt: TGCAGCGTCGAGGGGGACGGTTTTGCACACACCTTC

d_gene: TRBD1
v_gene: TRBV27
abundance: many
j_gene: TRBJ2-5
CDR3aa: CASSQRSDRVGETQYF
CDR3nt: TGTGCCAGCAGTCAACGAAGCGACAGGGTTGGAGAGACCCAGTACTTC

d_gene: TRBD1
v_gene: TRBV6-2/TRBV6-3
abundance: -
j_gene: TRBJ1-2
CDR3aa: CASSQLTGGIFARYTF
CDR3nt: TGTGCCAGCAGTCAACTGACAGGGGGCATCTTCGCTCGCTACACCTTC

d_gene: TRBD1
v_gene: TRBV29-1
abundance: -
j_gene: TRBJ1-4
CDR3aa: CSVGTGGFATNEKLFF
CDR3nt: TGCAGCGTTGGGACAGGGGGATTTGCAACTAATGAAAAACTGTTTTTT

d_gene: TRBD1
v_gene: TRBV19
abundance: few
j_gene: TRBJ1-5
CDR3aa: CASSIGDSPRPQHF
CDR3nt: TGTGCCAGTAGTATCGGGGACAGCCCCAGGCCCCAGCATTTT

d_gene: -
v_gene: TRBV7-9
abundance: few
j_gene: TRBJ2-7
CDR3aa: CASTAVSYEQYF
CDR3nt: TGTGCCAGCACTGCAGTGTCCTACGAGCAGTACTTC